These 16 T cell receptor beta chains share one sample of origin, sequenced in a study of regulatory T cells in long-lasting Graves disease. With iRepertoire HTBI primers and Arm-PCR of CDR3 regions, TCR beta libraries were built. TCRdb re-analysed the multiplex PCR reads in MiXCR, keeping a single row per CDR3 protein. The sample includes 420,000 or so distinct CDR3 sequences, roughly 17% of them seen just once. Time point defined: newly diagnosed GD, antithyroid drugs for less than 3 months. Making the TCR library involved RNA that had been extracted from PBMCs. This sample also appeared in a second study, on T cells in Graves' hyperthyroidism and ophthalmopathy.

Material: peripheral blood mononuclear cells (PBMCs), obtained at new diagnosis, from a patient treated with antithyroid drugs. The receptors stem from a woman younger than 35 with Graves disease.

This clonotype was seen many times. The chain carries TRBV6-1 and TRBJ2-7; D gene uncertain. The CDR3 loop spans 14 amino acids. Germline CDR1 reads MNHNS; CDR2 reads SASEGT. Trimming shortened V by 7 bases and J by 7 bases, and 20 bases separated the two germline ends. CDR3 amino acids: CASKPYHASLEQYF. DNA of the CDR3: TGTGCCAGCAAACCATACCACGCCTCCCTTGAGCAGTACTTC.

The CDR3 spells CARDRVSGELFF. The CDR3 DNA sequence: TGTGCCAGGGACAGGGTGTCCGGGGAGCTGTTTTTT. The chain employs TRBV19 and TRBJ2-2; TRBD1 agrees at 8 bases. With 9 bases clipped from V and 6 bases from J, the junction kept 3 bases outside the gene matches. The CDR3 totals 12 residues. Germline CDR1 reads LNHDA; CDR2 reads SQIVND (reference sequence).

CDR3 sequence (DNA): TGTGCCAGCAGCTTACCCATAGCCAAAAACATTCAGTACTTC. Translated, it gives CASSLPIAKNIQYF. The gene calls are TRBV11-3 and TRBJ2-4; D is unclear. V gave up 2 bases and J gave up 0 bases, with 5 bases separating them. The CDR3 has 14 amino acids. The V gene's germline CDR1 is SGHNT and CDR2 YENEEA.

This clonotype was observed at least ten times. This rearrangement joins TRBV7-3 to TRBJ2-1, with D possibly being TRBD2 (5 bases). This CDR3 region has 16 residues. V gave up 1 base and J gave up 2 bases, with 12 bases separating them. Germline CDR1 is SGHTA and CDR2 is FQGTGA. CDR3 residues: CASSLRSGSTYNEQFF. The CDR3, as DNA: TGTGCCAGCAGCTTAAGGAGCGGTTCCACCTACAATGAGCAGTTCTTC. The full variable domain, its missing parts supplied by reference TRBV7-3 and TRBJ2-1, is GAGVSQTPSNKVTEKGKYVELRCDPISGHTALYWYRQSLGQGPEFLIYFQGTGAADDSGLPNDRFFAVRPEGSVSTLKIQRTERGDSAVYLCASSLRSGSTYNEQFFGPGTRLTVL.

The J gene is TRBJ1-5, the V gene TRBV4-1, with TRBD1 as a possible D gene (6 bases). CDR1 and CDR2 (germline): MGHRA, YSYEKL. V was shortened by 1 base and J by 1 base, with 17 bases between the two germline ends. The CDR3 extends over 18 amino acids. The CDR3 region has the DNA TGCGCCAGCAGCCAAGCCCTGTCGACAGGATCGAGCAATCAGCCCCAGCATTTT. It specifies CASSQALSTGSSNQPQHF.

This clonotype has just a few counts. This chain connects TRBV7-6 to TRBJ2-2, with 9 bases aligning to TRBD1. Germline loops: CDR1 SGHVS, CDR2 FNYEAQ. CDR3 length: 16 residues. The J segment lost 4 bases and the V segment lost 5 bases, leaving 8 bases of the junction unmatched. The chain's CDR3 is CASSINRGRVTGELFF. The CDR3 DNA reads as TGTGCCAGCAGCATAAACAGGGGGCGTGTCACCGGGGAGCTGTTTTTT.

This clonotype was seen ten or more times. This chain links TRBV10-3 with TRBJ2-3; D tentatively reads TRBD1 or TRBD2 (7 bases each). The CDR3 has 15 residues. With 2 bases removed from V and 4 bases from J, the gap between germline ends came to 13 bases. Germline loops: CDR1 ENHRY, CDR2 SYGVKD. This CDR3 reads CAISERSGTADTQYF. The CDR3 DNA is TGTGCCATCAGTGAGCGAAGCGGGACAGCAGATACGCAGTATTTT.

This clonotype was counted a single time. A much larger clone differs from this one at a single base, so this may be a read error. The chain joins TRBV29-1 to TRBJ2-4; no clear D gene. This CDR3 spans 11 amino acids. V lost 4 bases, J lost 13 bases, and 14 bases lay in between. CDR1 and CDR2 (germline): SQVTM, ANQGSEA. As DNA, the CDR3 is TGCAGCGTTGTAGGGTACCATGAGCAGTACTTC. Translated: CSVVGYHEQYF.

This clonotype was seen repeatedly, ten times or more. The chain carries TRBV6-1 and TRBJ1-3, with unresolved D. Trimming removed 1 base from V and 7 bases from J, with 8 bases in between. The CDR3 is 13 residues long. Germline V gene lookup returns CDR1 MNHNS and CDR2 SASEGT. CDR3 amino acids: CASSEGRRNTIYF. For the CDR3, the DNA is TGTGCCAGCAGTGAAGGGAGGCGGAACACCATATATTTT.

The rearrangement links TRBV20-1 to TRBJ2-7, with 11 bases fitting TRBD2. V gave up 5 bases and J gave up 3 bases; unmatched junction bases: 12. Germline CDR1 is DFQATT and CDR2 is SNEGSKA (reference sequence). The CDR3 covers 16 residues. CDR3: CSACLTSGSSGYEQYF. The CDR3 bases are TGCAGTGCTTGCCTAACTAGCGGGAGCTCGGGCTACGAGCAGTACTTC.

The V call is TRBV4-1, the J call TRBJ2-1, with 7 bases that match TRBD1. V shed 1 base, J shed 5 bases, and the junction held 8 bases outside the gene matches. Germline loops: CDR1 MGHRA, CDR2 YSYEKL. CDR3 length: 16 residues. CDR3 sequence: CASSQVLRGQDNEQFF. The CDR3, as DNA: TGCGCCAGCAGCCAAGTTCTGAGGGGGCAGGACAATGAGCAGTTCTTC.

This clonotype was recorded many times. The J gene is TRBJ2-7, the V gene TRBV28; tentative D call: TRBD2 (5 bases). Trimming removed 8 bases at V and 2 bases at J, with 7 bases between. Germline values: CDR1 MDHEN, CDR2 SYDVKM. The CDR3 runs 11 residues. Written as DNA, the CDR3 is TGTGCCAGCGACGGGACCTACGAGCAGTACTTC. It yields the protein CASDGTYEQYF.

This clonotype was seen at least ten times. V gene TRBV10-2 combines with J gene TRBJ1-1, with D possibly TRBD1 on 6 matching bases. Germline V gene sequence: CDR1 WSHSY, CDR2 SAAADI. Trimming removed 0 bases at V and 0 bases at J, with 20 bases between. The CDR3 is made up of 19 amino acids. Here the CDR3 DNA reads TGCGCCAGCAGTGAGTCGGTTTGGGGGGGGCGCGTTATGAACACTGAAGCTTTCTTT. It yields the protein CASSESVWGGRVMNTEAFF.

V gene TRBV5-1 combines with J gene TRBJ2-1, with TRBD2 identical over 9 bases. The CDR3 totals 15 residues. Looked up from germline, CDR1 is SGHRS and CDR2 is YFSETQ. V lost 2 bases to trimming and J lost 7 bases; unmatched junction nucleotides: 7. The chain's CDR3 is CASSFGGRAVNEQFF. The DNA of the CDR3 is TGCGCCAGCAGCTTTGGCGGGAGGGCCGTAAATGAGCAGTTCTTC.

This clonotype was counted many times. The chain uses TRBV28 and TRBJ1-1; the D is unclear. V shed 3 bases and J shed 6 bases, with 17 bases lying between them. This CDR3 spans 15 amino acids. Per the germline V gene, CDR1 is MDHEN and CDR2 is SYDVKM. The CDR3 spells CASSFLGSAAPEAFF. In DNA form, the CDR3 reads TGTGCCAGCAGTTTCCTAGGCAGTGCAGCTCCTGAAGCTTTCTTT.

As to this clonotype: A read error may explain this, as a much larger clone is one base away. The CDR3 DNA reads TGTGCCGTACATCTAGCGGTCCAAGAGACCCAGTACTTC. Protein sequence: CAVHLAVQETQYF. The gene calls are TRBV30 and TRBJ2-5; the match to TRBD2 covers 7 bases. The CDR3 is made up of 13 amino acids. Germline V gene lookup returns CDR1 GTSNPN and CDR2 SVGIG (reference sequence). Germline trimming cut 8 bases from V and 1 base from J; bases unmatched to any gene: 7.